The T cell receptor (beta chain) under discussion was sequenced for a study of blood T cell repertoires in COVID-19. Study-level information: Collection of acute and convalescent COVID-19 samples took place in the United States, Italy and Spain.

CDR1 and CDR2 from the germline V gene are LGHNT and FRNRAP. Germline trimming cut 1 base from V and 4 bases from J; bases unmatched to any gene: 9. The CDR3 has 17 residues. Original data processing: Reference gene primer amplification gave nucleated cell count estimates. Using immunoSEQ multiplex PCR, the repertoire was profiled, and TCRdb retains in-frame clones only, with some absent. The DNA was the basis for D and trimming; V, J and clone size are from that table. The sample yields 95,000 to 150,000 clones, about 88% seen once. This clone was detected a few times. The J gene is TRBJ2-1, the V gene TRBV12-5, with TRBD1 matching 8 bases. This TCR derives from a woman older than 75 with acute or convalescent COVID-19. Material for sequencing was peripheral blood. The CDR3 bases are TGTGCTAGTGGTTTGGGGGTTCGACAGGGGAAATACAATGAGCAGTTCTTC. Encoded protein: CASGLGVRQGKYNEQFF.